Below, one T cell receptor (beta chain) is given with its context. These data belong to a study of OX40 agonist ivuxolimab in advanced cancers. TCRdb's copy holds only in-frame clones and misses some; the assay was immunoSEQ multiplex PCR. The sample contains some 42,000 clones, approximately 86% of which appear only once. CDR3 length equals 15 residues. V gave up 5 bases and J gave up 2 bases; unmatched junction bases: 8. Germline V gives CDR1 MNHEY, CDR2 SMNVEV (reference sequence). The source was CD4+ or CD8+ T cells sorted from blood, collected in a trial of the OX40 agonist ivuxolimab. This chain links TRBV27 with TRBJ2-7; 8 nucleotides match TRBD1. The TCR originated in an adult with an advanced solid tumor such as melanoma, head and neck, liver or kidney cancer. The CDR3 sequence: CASSPRDRRTYEQYF. The CDR3 nucleotides are TGTGCCAGCAGTCCCCGGGACAGGAGAACCTACGAGCAGTACTTC.